The 17 T cell receptor beta chains reported below all come from one sample, sequenced in a study of blood T cells in healthy people across ages. A J-beta primer mix and a sample-barcoded 5' primer were used in a second PCR of about 7 to 12 cycles. TCRdb itself ran the 5' RACE reads through MiXCR, one entry per CDR3 protein. Of almost 300,000 distinct CDR3 sequences in the sample, 25% to 30% are singletons; the top ten hold approximately 28%. The specimen was blood. These receptors originate from a woman in her 70s in good health.

The chain recombines TRBV11-2 with TRBJ2-5, with D uncertain. In germline, CDR1 is SGHAT, CDR2 FQNNGV. CDR3 size: 13 residues. The germline V and J ends were trimmed by 3 bases and 5 bases, with 10 bases remaining between them. CDR3 amino acids: CASSFAVQETQYF. The DNA of the CDR3 is TGTGCCAGCAGCTTCGCTGTCCAGGAGACCCAGTACTTC.

This rearrangement joins TRBV27 to TRBJ2-7; D is tentatively TRBD1 or TRBD2 (6 bases each). From germline, CDR1 is MNHEY and CDR2 SMNVEV (reference sequence). CDR3 size: 14 residues. Trimming took 9 bases from V and 0 from J, leaving 15 bases between them. CDR3 sequence: CASRVGGRSYEQYF. In DNA, the CDR3 is TGTGCCAGTAGGGTAGGGGGGCGCTCCTACGAGCAGTACTTC.

This chain joins TRBV7-8 and TRBJ1-3, with a weak D call TRBD1 (5 bases). With 5 bases removed from V and 1 base from J, the gap between germline ends came to 15 bases. CDR1 and CDR2 (germline): SGHVS, FQNEAQ. CDR3 length: 16 amino acids. DNA for the CDR3: TGTGCCAGCAGCCCCAATTTCTGGGGGTCTGGAAACACCATATATTTT. It codes for CASSPNFWGSGNTIYF.

This clonotype was observed a handful of times. The chain has TRBV28 and TRBJ1-2; 9 bases fit TRBD1. From germline, CDR1 is MDHEN and CDR2 SYDVKM. V was pared by 5 bases and J by 0 bases, with 4 bases of the junction left unmatched. The CDR3 has 15 amino acids. CDR3 sequence reads: CASSLRTGANYGYTF. For the CDR3, the DNA is TGTGCCAGCAGTCTAAGGACAGGGGCTAACTATGGCTACACCTTC.

The rearrangement links TRBV28 to TRBJ2-5; no firm D call. Trimming left V 2 bases short and J 4 bases short, with 17 bases between. This CDR3 is built from 16 residues. Germline V lookup: CDR1 MDHEN, CDR2 SYDVKM. The CDR3 sequence: CASSLSPPEWGETQYF. CDR3 bases: TGTGCCAGCAGTTTAAGCCCCCCAGAGTGGGGAGAGACCCAGTACTTC.

V is TRBV6-6 and J is TRBJ2-1; D unclear. V was trimmed by 2 bases and J by 4 bases, leaving 12 bases between them. Germline CDR1 and CDR2: MNHNY and SVGAGI (reference sequence). The CDR3 sequence is 15 residues long. CDR3 nucleotides: TGTGCCAGCAGTTACCCTCGGAGTACATACAATGAGCAGTTCTTC. This sequence encodes CASSYPRSTYNEQFF.

The table lists this clonotype with a few counts. The chain uses TRBV5-5 and TRBJ2-7; D tentatively fits TRBD1 or TRBD2 (6 bases each). The CDR3 totals 15 residues. The germline CDR1 and CDR2 sequences are SGHKS and YYEKEE (reference sequence). The V and J ends lost 4 bases and 4 bases respectively, with 18 bases between them. The CDR3 sequence is CASSHGGPGQYEQYF. In nucleotides, the CDR3 is TGTGCCAGCAGCCACGGGGGCCCCGGGCAATACGAGCAGTACTTC.

The V call is TRBV5-1, the J call TRBJ2-1; D might be TRBD1 or TRBD2, each matching 5 bases. Trimming cost V 2 bases and J 6 bases, with 9 bases left between them. The CDR3 runs 13 residues. Germline CDR1 reads SGHRS; CDR2 reads YFSETQ. CDR3 region: CASSFGGVNEQFF. In nucleotides, the CDR3 is TGCGCCAGCAGCTTTGGGGGTGTCAATGAGCAGTTCTTC.

The rearrangement links TRBV12-3 or TRBV12-4 to TRBJ1-1; tentative D call: TRBD1 (5 bases). The CDR3 covers 13 residues. The ends were cut back, 6 bases at V and 4 bases at J, with 12 bases in the middle. The CDR3, as DNA: TGTGCCAGCAGGGGGGACTACGGCACTGAAGCTTTCTTT. Amino acid sequence: CASRGDYGTEAFF.

This clonotype was counted between two and nine times. This chain connects TRBV6-2 or TRBV6-3 to TRBJ1-3; no clear D gene. The CDR3 runs 14 residues. Germline CDR1 is MNHEY and CDR2 is SVGEGT. V was shortened by 5 bases and J by 1 base, with 9 bases between the two germline ends. The CDR3 DNA follows: TGTGCCAGCAGTCCGGGATCGTCTGGAAACACCATATATTTT. Protein: CASSPGSSGNTIYF.

Here the CDR3 reads CASREVSGTYNEQFF. The CDR3 DNA is TGTGCCAGCAGGGAGGTTAGCGGGACCTACAATGAGCAGTTCTTC. The chain is built from TRBV2 and TRBJ2-1, with 8 positions matching TRBD2. The junction had 6 bases not matched to a gene; V was cut back by 6 bases and J by 2 bases. CDR1 and CDR2 from the germline V gene are SNHLY and FYNNEI. The CDR3 sequence is 15 residues long.

Only a few counts were recorded for this clonotype. The chain links TRBV7-2 to TRBJ1-1; D call uncertain. The CDR3 runs to 12 residues. Trimming pared 5 bases from V and 3 bases from J, leaving 7 bases between. In germline, CDR1 is SGHTA, CDR2 FQGNSA. CDR3 protein: CASSPGDTEAFF. CDR3 nucleotides: TGTGCCAGCAGCCCTGGAGACACTGAAGCTTTCTTT.

V is TRBV2 and J is TRBJ1-1; D gene ambiguous. V gave up 6 bases and J gave up 3 bases, with 5 bases separating them. Germline V gene sequence: CDR1 SNHLY, CDR2 FYNNEI. The length of the CDR3 is 11 residues. The CDR3 coding sequence is TGTGCCAGCAGGCCCTACACTGAAGCTTTCTTT. The encoded protein is CASRPYTEAFF.

The V call is TRBV12-3 or TRBV12-4, the J call TRBJ2-3, with D maybe TRBD2 (5 bases). V was shortened by 2 bases and J by 0 bases, with 6 bases between the two germline ends. This CDR3 is built from 14 residues. CDR3 region: CASSLQRSTDTQYF. CDR3 sequence (DNA): TGTGCCAGCAGTTTACAGCGGAGCACAGATACGCAGTATTTT.

CDR3 in DNA: TGCGCCAGCAGCTTGGGGGGACTAGTGTACAATGAGCAGTTCTTC. It specifies CASSLGGLVYNEQFF. V is TRBV5-1 and J is TRBJ2-5, with 8 bases identical to TRBD2. The DNA end lines up better with TRBJ2-1; the J call may be wrong. Germline lookup yields CDR1 SGHRS and CDR2 YFSETQ. This CDR3 region has 15 residues.

This chain connects TRBV19 to TRBJ1-1; 7 nucleotides match TRBD1. Germline V gives CDR1 LNHDA, CDR2 SQIVND (reference sequence). The CDR3 has 13 amino acids. V was pared by 6 bases and J by 4 bases, with 5 bases of the junction left unmatched. The CDR3 DNA sequence: TGTGCCAGTAGGTTAGCAGGGGGCACTGAAGCTTTCTTT. Translated, it gives CASRLAGGTEAFF.

The chain couples TRBV20-1 to TRBJ1-1; TRBD1 is a possible D gene (6 bases). Trimming took off 2 bases at V and 3 bases at J, with 13 bases between the two ends. This CDR3 region has 14 residues. In germline, CDR1 is DFQATT, CDR2 SNEGSKA (reference sequence). CDR3 residues: CSARTGGADTEAFF. The CDR3 DNA follows: TGCAGTGCTAGAACGGGGGGCGCGGACACTGAAGCTTTCTTT.